This TCR beta chain was sequenced in a study of vaccination effects on CD4 cells after COVID-19. Broader study findings: Marked clonal contraction of both clone types appeared late after vaccination.

Under the ViraFEST assay, PBMC were stimulated with viral peptide pools so that antigen-specific CD4+ T cells expanded. Sequencing was performed afterwards. Researchers isolated CD4+ T cells once approximately 10 days of culture had elapsed. Vaccine recipients lacked prior SARS-CoV-2 infection and had negative nucleocapsid antibodies. The authors replaced half the medium with IL-2 medium on days 3 and 7. This clone was counted a few times. Antigen unknown. Germline V lookup: CDR1 ENHRY, CDR2 SYGVKD. The CDR3 has 15 residues. Trimming cost V 6 bases and J 9 bases; bases outside gene matches: 6. Using immunoSEQ multiplex PCR, the repertoire was profiled, and TCRdb retains in-frame clones only, with some absent. The sample holds about 27,000 clones, approximately 70% seen once.

The clonotype comes from a human donor who received a COVID-19 vaccine. The rearrangement links TRBV10-3 to TRBJ1-6, with 12 bases matching TRBD1. The sequencing used CD4+ T cells from PBMCs cultured with HCoV-NL63 spike peptides, collected before COVID-19 vaccination. The CDR3 coding sequence is TGTGCCATCAGCCCGGGACAGGGGGCTGCTTCACCCCTCCACTTT. Its protein product is CAISPGQGAASPLHF.